This section outlines one T cell receptor beta chain sequence together with its context. Germline V gene data show CDR1 as MNHNY and CDR2 as SVGAGI (reference sequence). V lost 5 bases to trimming and J lost 0 bases, with 8 bases between them. The CDR3 contains 13 residues. Clones were read by immunoSEQ multiplex PCR, and TCRdb kept only the in-frame ones, dropping some. The sample has about 29,000 clones; 70% to 90% are singletons. This record comes from a study of blood T cell repertoires in COVID-19. The receptor was derived from a human donor in a cohort sampled during active COVID-19. The sequenced material came from peripheral blood. This chain links TRBV6-6 with TRBJ2-7, with D tentatively TRBD2 (5 bases). The CDR3 reads CASSGLSSYEQYF. The CDR3 DNA reads TGTGCCAGCAGTGGACTTAGCTCCTACGAGCAGTACTTC.